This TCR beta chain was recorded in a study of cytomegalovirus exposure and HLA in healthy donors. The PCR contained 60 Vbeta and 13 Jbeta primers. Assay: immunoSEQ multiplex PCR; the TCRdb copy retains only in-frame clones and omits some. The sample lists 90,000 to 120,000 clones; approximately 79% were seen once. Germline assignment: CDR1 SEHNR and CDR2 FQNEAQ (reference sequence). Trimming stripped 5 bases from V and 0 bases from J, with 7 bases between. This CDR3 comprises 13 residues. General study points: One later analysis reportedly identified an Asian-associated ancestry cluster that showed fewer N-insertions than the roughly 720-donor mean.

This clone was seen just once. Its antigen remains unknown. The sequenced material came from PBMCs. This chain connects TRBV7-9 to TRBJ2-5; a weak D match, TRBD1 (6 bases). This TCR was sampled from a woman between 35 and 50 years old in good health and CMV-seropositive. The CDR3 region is CASSRTDQETQYF. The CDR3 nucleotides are TGTGCCAGCAGCCGGACAGACCAAGAGACCCAGTACTTC.